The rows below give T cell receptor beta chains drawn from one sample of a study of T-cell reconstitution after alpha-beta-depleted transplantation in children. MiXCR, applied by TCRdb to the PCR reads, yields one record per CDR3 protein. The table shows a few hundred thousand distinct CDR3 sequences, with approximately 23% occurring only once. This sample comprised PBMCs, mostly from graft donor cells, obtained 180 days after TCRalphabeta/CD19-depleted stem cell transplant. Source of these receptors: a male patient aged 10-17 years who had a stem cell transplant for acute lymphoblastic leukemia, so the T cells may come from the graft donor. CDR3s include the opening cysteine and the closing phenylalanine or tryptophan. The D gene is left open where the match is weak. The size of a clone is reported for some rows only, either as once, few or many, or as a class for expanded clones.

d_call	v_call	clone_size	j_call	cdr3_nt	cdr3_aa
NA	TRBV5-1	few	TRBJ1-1	TGCGCCAGCCAGGTTGTATACGATGAGGACAGCGAAGCTTTCTTT	CASQVVYDEDSEAFF
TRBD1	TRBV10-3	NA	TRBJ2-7	TGTGCCATCAGGCGGACAGGGGGTCGCTACGAGCAGTACTTC	CAIRRTGGRYEQYF
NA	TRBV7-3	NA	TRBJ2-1	TGTGCCAGCAGCTTAGGGCTAGCCTTGTTCTTC	CASSLGLALFF
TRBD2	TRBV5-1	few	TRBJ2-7	TGCGCCAGCAGCTTGTCAGCGGGACTAGTTTTCGGCGAGCAGTACTTC	CASSLSAGLVFGEQYF
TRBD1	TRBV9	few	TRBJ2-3	TGTGCCAGCAGCGTAGTTTGGACAGGGGAAAGAGTGGATACGCAGTATTTT	CASSVVWTGERVDTQYF
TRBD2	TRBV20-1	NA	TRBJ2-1	TGCAGTGCTGCCACCGGGACTAGCGGGAGGGCCGACTACAATGAGCAGTTCTTC	CSAATGTSGRADYNEQFF
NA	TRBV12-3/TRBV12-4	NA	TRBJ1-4	TGTGCCAGCAGTTTTGGGGGCCTACCTAATGAAAAACTGTTTTTT	CASSFGGLPNEKLFF
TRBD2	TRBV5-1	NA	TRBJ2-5	TGCGCCAGCAGCTGGGGGGGATTCGAGACCCAGTACTTC	CASSWGGFETQYF
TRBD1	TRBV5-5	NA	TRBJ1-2	TGTACAGGGGATGGCTACACCTTC	CTGDGYTF
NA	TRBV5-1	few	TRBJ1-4	TGCGCCAGCAGCTTGGGTCAGGGTGGCGAAAAACTGTTTTTT	CASSLGQGGEKLFF
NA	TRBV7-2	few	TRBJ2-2	TGTGCCAGCAGCTTAGGGGTCACAGAGAACACCGGGGAGCTGTTTTTT	CASSLGVTENTGELFF
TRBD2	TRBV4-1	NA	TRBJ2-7	TGCGCCAGCAGCCAAGATAAGCGGGAGGGGTACTACGAGCAGTACTTC	CASSQDKREGYYEQYF
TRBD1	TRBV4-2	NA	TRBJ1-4	TGTGCCAGCAGCCGTCCAACAGGGGCAACTAATGAAAAACTGTTTTTT	CASSRPTGATNEKLFF
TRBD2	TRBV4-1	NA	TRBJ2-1	TGCGCCAGCAGCTTTCCCGGGACTAGCGATGGGAGGCAGTTCTTC	CASSFPGTSDGRQFF
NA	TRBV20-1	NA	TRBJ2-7	TGCAGTGCTAGGGGGGAGTGGCAGCCCTACGAGCAGTACTTC	CSARGEWQPYEQYF
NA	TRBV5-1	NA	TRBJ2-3	TGCGCCAGCAGCTTGTTAAGCCGCCCCCTTACGGCAGATACGCAGTATTTT	CASSLLSRPLTADTQYF